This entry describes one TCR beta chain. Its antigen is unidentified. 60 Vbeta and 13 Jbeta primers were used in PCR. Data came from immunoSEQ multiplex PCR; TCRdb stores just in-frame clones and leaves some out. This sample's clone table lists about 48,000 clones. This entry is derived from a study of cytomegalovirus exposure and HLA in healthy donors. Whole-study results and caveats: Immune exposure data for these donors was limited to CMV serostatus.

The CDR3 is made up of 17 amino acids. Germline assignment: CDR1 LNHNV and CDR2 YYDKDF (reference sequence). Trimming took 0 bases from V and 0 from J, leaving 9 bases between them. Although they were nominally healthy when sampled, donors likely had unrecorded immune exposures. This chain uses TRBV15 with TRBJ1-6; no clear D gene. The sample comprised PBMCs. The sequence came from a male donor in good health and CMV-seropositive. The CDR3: CATSRDRGSSYNSPLHF. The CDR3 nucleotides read TGTGCCACCAGCAGAGATCGCGGCAGCTCCTATAATTCACCCCTCCACTTT.